What follows are 8 T cell receptor beta chains derived from one specimen sequenced in a study of OX40 agonist ivuxolimab in advanced cancers. The protocol was immunoSEQ multiplex PCR, while the TCRdb copy is restricted to in-frame clones and leaves out a portion. The sample lists about 64,000 clones; around 89% were seen once. The sample here was CD4+ or CD8+ T cells sorted from blood, taken in a trial of the OX40 agonist ivuxolimab. Every receptor here comes from an adult with an advanced solid tumor such as melanoma, head and neck, liver or kidney cancer.

V and J are TRBV4-1 and TRBJ2-2, with D perhaps matching TRBD2 (5 bases). The CDR3 is 14 amino acids. V was cut by 1 base and J by 6 bases, with 9 bases left in between. CDR1 MGHRA and CDR2 YSYEKL come from the germline V gene. The CDR3 reads CASSQVDGAGELFF. The CDR3 region has the DNA TGCGCCAGCAGCCAAGTGGACGGGGCCGGGGAGCTGTTTTTT.

The V and J genes are TRBV7-9 and TRBJ1-1; 10 bases line up with TRBD1. Per germline, CDR1 SEHNR and CDR2 FQNEAQ (reference sequence). This CDR3 spans 15 amino acids. Trimming at V came to 1 base and at J to 3 bases, leaving 2 bases not matched to a gene. The CDR3: CASSLGGTGDTEAFF. Written as DNA, the CDR3 is TGTGCCAGCAGCTTAGGCGGGACAGGGGACACTGAAGCTTTCTTT.

The chain employs TRBV9 and TRBJ1-6; tentative D call: TRBD1 (5 bases). The CDR3 has 14 amino acids. The V end was cut by 3 bases, the J end by 9 bases, with 13 bases between. Germline V gene data show CDR1 as SGDLS and CDR2 as YYNGEE. In DNA, the CDR3 is TGTGCCAGCAGCGCCAGGGATTACGGTTCACCCCTCCACTTT. This codes for CASSARDYGSPLHF. The full variable domain, with the rest looked up from reference TRBV9 and TRBJ1-6, is DSGVTQTPKHLITATGQRVTLRCSPRSGDLSVYWYQQSLDQGLQFLIQYYNGEERAKGNILERFSAQQFPDLHSELNLSSLELGDSALYFCASSARDYGSPLHFGNGTRLTVT.

V usage is TRBV2 and J usage is TRBJ2-3, with 11 bases fitting TRBD2. This CDR3 is built from 15 residues. Germline lookup yields CDR1 SNHLY and CDR2 FYNNEI. V shed 8 bases, J shed 4 bases, and the junction held 8 bases outside the gene matches. CDR3 sequence: CASLPTSGVADTQYF. The CDR3 DNA follows: TGTGCCAGCCTTCCGACTAGCGGGGTGGCAGATACGCAGTATTTT.

The CDR3 loop reads CASSSGPGTYEQYF. The CDR3 coding sequence is TGTGCCAGCAGCTCAGGCCCGGGGACCTACGAGCAGTACTTC. V and J are TRBV7-9 and TRBJ2-7; D might be TRBD2 (5 bases). Trimming took off 4 bases at V and 2 bases at J, with 12 bases between the two ends. Germline values: CDR1 SEHNR, CDR2 FQNEAQ (reference sequence). The CDR3 is 14 amino acids. The full variable domain, with the rest looked up from reference TRBV7-9 and TRBJ2-7, is DTGVSQNPRHKITKRGQNVTFRCDPISEHNRLYWYRQTLGQGPEFLTYFQNEAQLEKSRLLSDRFSAERPKGSFSTLEIQRTEQGDSAMYLCASSSGPGTYEQYFGPGTRLTVT.

A word on this clone: The sample carries other DNA sequences with the same CDR3. Here the CDR3 reads CASSLRQGNYEQYF. CDR3 nucleotide sequence: TGCGCCAGCAGCTTGAGACAGGGAAACTACGAGCAGTACTTC. The chain combines TRBV5-1 with TRBJ2-7, with 7 bases matching TRBD1. CDR1 and CDR2 from the germline V gene are SGHRS and YFSETQ. The length of the CDR3 is 14 residues. V lost 1 base, J lost 3 bases, and 4 bases stayed unmatched.

The chain employs TRBV6-1 and TRBJ1-2; D uncertain. The V gene lost 8 bases and the J gene lost 4 bases, with 14 bases spanning the gap. The CDR3 totals 13 residues. Germline values: CDR1 MNHNS, CDR2 SASEGT. This chain's CDR3 is CASGLGRAYGYTF. The CDR3 coding sequence is TGTGCCAGCGGCCTCGGCCGGGCCTATGGCTACACCTTC.

The chain combines TRBV7-9 with TRBJ1-1; D is possibly TRBD1 (5 bases). The CDR3 has 11 amino acids. The germline V gene has CDR1 SEHNR and CDR2 FQNEAQ (reference sequence). Trimming cost V 5 bases and J 7 bases, with 8 bases left between them. The CDR3 sequence: CASSRDFEAFF. Here the CDR3 DNA reads TGTGCCAGCAGCCGGGACTTTGAAGCTTTCTTT. The whole variable domain, remainder taken from reference TRBV7-9 and TRBJ1-1, is DTGVSQNPRHKITKRGQNVTFRCDPISEHNRLYWYRQTLGQGPEFLTYFQNEAQLEKSRLLSDRFSAERPKGSFSTLEIQRTEQGDSAMYLCASSRDFEAFFGQGTRLTVV.